This passage covers 30 T cell receptor beta chains from one sample sequenced in a study of identical twins. One entry per CDR3 protein, called by TCRdb with MiXCR from the 5' RACE reads. The sample has about 920,000 distinct CDR3 sequences, around 12% seen once. The sample was also reused in another study, on yellow fever vaccine responses in identical twins.

Source material: PBMCs. Receptors were obtained from a woman in her late teens or twenties in good health.

This clonotype was seen only a few times. V is TRBV9 and J is TRBJ1-5, with TRBD1 matching over 7 bases. The ends lost 4 bases at V and 3 bases at J; junction bases unmatched: 7. The V gene's germline CDR1 is SGDLS and CDR2 YYNGEE. The CDR3 loop spans 15 amino acids. CDR3 residues: CASSPTGQHNQPQHF. The DNA of the CDR3 is TGTGCCAGCAGCCCAACGGGACAGCACAATCAGCCCCAGCATTTT.

This clonotype has only a few counts. The CDR3 DNA follows: TGTGCCAGCAGCCAAGATCGGGACGAGCAGTACTTC. Its protein is CASSQDRDEQYF. The chain has TRBV14 and TRBJ2-7; D is uncertain. V dropped 0 bases and J dropped 5 bases, with 5 bases sitting between them. CDR3 size: 12 residues. From germline, CDR1 is SGHDN and CDR2 FVKESK.

This clonotype was seen many times. The V call is TRBV2, the J call TRBJ1-1; TRBD1 might be the D (6 bases). V was shortened by 6 bases and J by 1 base, with 12 bases between the two germline ends. The germline CDR1 and CDR2 sequences are SNHLY and FYNNEI. The CDR3 spans 14 residues. CDR3 in DNA: TGTGCCAGCAGGGGAACAGGGCAGAACACTGAAGCTTTCTTT. Translated: CASRGTGQNTEAFF.

This clonotype turned up a few times. CDR3 residues: CASKLSGSGETQYF. CDR3 DNA sequence: TGTGCCAGCAAATTGAGCGGGAGCGGGGAGACCCAGTACTTC. The chain links TRBV12-3 or TRBV12-4 to TRBJ2-5, with 8 bases identical to TRBD2. CDR3 length: 14 amino acids. Unmatched junction bases numbered 9, after V lost 7 bases and J lost 5 bases.

Details on this clonotype: This may stem from a read error, because a much larger clone lies one nucleotide away. The gene calls are TRBV6-1 and TRBJ2-7; TRBD1 agrees at 8 bases. Per the germline V gene, CDR1 is MNHNS and CDR2 is SASEGT. The CDR3 is 15 residues long. DNA for the CDR3: TGTGCCAGCAGACAACAGGGGGATCGATCTGACGAGCAGTTCGTC. It codes for CASRQQGDRSDEQFV.

The rearrangement joins TRBV6-1 to TRBJ2-1; perhaps TRBD2 as D (6 bases). Trimming removed 6 bases from V and 7 bases from J, with 13 bases in between. CDR1 MNHNS and CDR2 SASEGT come from the germline V gene. The CDR3 consists of 13 residues. Here the CDR3 DNA reads TGTGCCAGCAGGCGGGAAGTCCAGAATGAGCAGTTCTTC. Translating it yields CASRREVQNEQFF.

This clonotype has a handful of counts. The gene calls are TRBV29-1 and TRBJ2-1; tentatively, D is TRBD1 or TRBD2 (7 bases each). The CDR3 loop spans 14 amino acids. CDR1 and CDR2 from the germline V gene are SQVTM and ANQGSEA. The CDR3 protein is CSVTGDYPYNEQFF. Here the CDR3 DNA reads TGCAGTGTAACAGGGGACTACCCCTACAATGAGCAGTTCTTC.

This clonotype was counted at least ten times. The chain is built from TRBV20-1 and TRBJ2-7, with TRBD2 identical over 10 bases. Germline values: CDR1 DFQATT, CDR2 SNEGSKA (reference sequence). CDR3 length equals 12 residues. CDR3 region: CRASGRDYEQYF. The DNA for the CDR3 is TGCAGGGCCAGCGGGAGGGACTACGAGCAGTACTTC.

This chain links TRBV18 with TRBJ2-7, with a tentative D call TRBD1 (5 bases). V was pared by 5 bases and J by 3 bases, with 14 bases between. The CDR3 totals 14 residues. Germline V gene data show CDR1 as KGHSH and CDR2 as LQKENI. The CDR3 protein is CASSAAKGFYEQYV. The CDR3 DNA reads as TGTGCCAGCTCAGCGGCCAAGGGGTTCTACGAGCAGTACGTC.

This clonotype was observed a single time. The chain uses TRBV3-1 and TRBJ2-5; TRBD2 might be the D (5 bases). The CDR3 length is 14 residues. Germline values: CDR1 LGHDT, CDR2 YNNKEL (reference sequence). Trimming shortened V by 4 bases and J by 5 bases, and 14 bases separated the two germline ends. The CDR3: CASSLEEGWETQYF. CDR3 in DNA: TGTGCCAGCAGCCTGGAAGAGGGATGGGAGACCCAGTACTTC.

This chain connects TRBV29-1 to TRBJ2-1, with TRBD2 identical over 13 bases. Trimming removed 7 bases from V and 8 bases from J; junction bases left unmatched: 5. Germline loops: CDR1 SQVTM, CDR2 ANQGSEA. CDR3 length equals 13 residues. The CDR3 here is CSEYGTSGDEQFF. The CDR3 region has the DNA TGCAGCGAATACGGGACTAGCGGGGATGAGCAGTTCTTC.

This clonotype was found many times. J is TRBJ1-1 and V is TRBV10-3, with D unclear. The germline V and J ends were trimmed by 0 bases and 0 bases, with 11 bases remaining between them. Germline values: CDR1 ENHRY, CDR2 SYGVKD. The CDR3 consists of 16 residues. The CDR3 sequence is CAISESSGRMNTEAFF. Here the CDR3 DNA reads TGTGCCATCAGTGAGTCTTCGGGCCGGATGAACACTGAAGCTTTCTTT.

This clonotype has a count of ten or more. The gene calls are TRBV6-1 and TRBJ2-3; 14 positions match TRBD2. Germline lookup yields CDR1 MNHNS and CDR2 SASEGT. CDR3 length: 18 amino acids. J gave up 0 bases and V 5 bases, and 7 bases lay outside the gene matches. The CDR3 coding sequence is TGTGCCAGCAGTCCCCCGGGACTAGCGGGGGATAGCACAGATACGCAGTATTTT. Protein: CASSPPGLAGDSTDTQYF.

The chain carries TRBV27 and TRBJ1-2; a possible D gene is TRBD1 (5 bases). Looked up from germline, CDR1 is MNHEY and CDR2 is SMNVEV (reference sequence). V lost 5 bases and J 3 bases, leaving 16 bases between the germline ends. The CDR3 consists of 15 residues. The DNA for the CDR3 is TGTGCCAGCAGTGCAACCAGGGTTGGGGACTATGGCTACACCTTC. Protein sequence: CASSATRVGDYGYTF.

This clonotype has just a few counts. This sequence joins TRBV5-1 and TRBJ2-3; 14 bases line up with TRBD2. The length of the CDR3 is 18 residues. Germline V gives CDR1 SGHRS, CDR2 YFSETQ. The V and J ends lost 2 bases and 3 bases, in that order; junction bases with no gene match: 8. The CDR3 region is CASSFAGTSGGGTDTQYF. DNA of the CDR3: TGCGCCAGCAGCTTCGCCGGGACTAGCGGGGGCGGGACAGATACGCAGTATTTT.

The rearrangement joins TRBV7-2 to TRBJ1-1; 9 positions agree with TRBD1. Germline-derived CDR1 and CDR2 are SGHTA and FQGNSA. This CDR3 spans 14 amino acids. V trimming: 4 bases; J trimming: 4 bases; junction bases outside the gene matches: 4. The CDR3: CASSSDRGATEAFF. The CDR3 coding sequence is TGTGCCAGCAGCTCGGACAGGGGAGCCACTGAAGCTTTCTTT.

V gene TRBV4-1 combines with J gene TRBJ2-7; 11 bases are shared with TRBD1. From germline, CDR1 is MGHRA and CDR2 YSYEKL. The trim removed 4 bases at V and 6 bases at J, leaving 11 bases unmatched. There are 16 residues in the CDR3. The CDR3 protein is CASSRMDRGHFGEQYV. Written as DNA, the CDR3 is TGCGCCAGCAGCCGAATGGACAGGGGGCATTTTGGCGAGCAGTACGTC.

This clonotype was seen a handful of times. The chain carries TRBV12-3 or TRBV12-4 and TRBJ1-1; D is ambiguous. The ends were cut back, 1 base at V and 7 bases at J, with 10 bases in the middle. This CDR3 comprises 13 residues. The CDR3 bases are TGTGCCAGCAGTTTAGATGATGGACTTGAAGCTTTCTTT. Its protein is CASSLDDGLEAFF.

The rearrangement uses TRBV24-1 and TRBJ2-1; tentatively, D is TRBD1 (5 bases). V was clipped by 3 bases and J by 0 bases, with 8 bases between them. This CDR3 spans 15 amino acids. Germline-derived CDR1 and CDR2 are KGHDR and SFDVKD. CDR3 nucleotide sequence: TGTGCCACCAGTGATAGGGGTAGCTCCTACAATGAGCAGTTCTTC. Its protein product is CATSDRGSSYNEQFF.

This rearrangement joins TRBV7-9 to TRBJ2-3; D is ambiguous. The V end lost 3 bases, the J end lost 0 bases, and 10 bases lay between the germline ends. Germline V gene sequence: CDR1 SEHNR, CDR2 FQNEAQ (reference sequence). CDR3 length equals 15 residues. The CDR3 here is CASSFTDVSTDTQYF. For the CDR3, the DNA is TGTGCCAGCAGCTTTACGGACGTGAGCACAGATACGCAGTATTTT.

This clonotype turned up a few times. The chain uses TRBV28 and TRBJ1-2; weak D call: TRBD1 (5 bases). The CDR3 spans 12 residues. V was shortened by 8 bases and J by 10 bases, with 17 bases between the two germline ends. The germline V gene encodes CDR1 MDHEN and CDR2 SYDVKM. This chain's CDR3 is CASLKGLSVYTF. The CDR3 DNA reads TGTGCCAGCCTTAAGGGACTCTCAGTCTACACCTTC.

The rearrangement joins TRBV5-1 to TRBJ2-7; D is possibly TRBD1 (5 bases). Germline V gene lookup returns CDR1 SGHRS and CDR2 YFSETQ. The CDR3 contains 11 residues. V was trimmed by 2 bases and J by 6 bases, leaving 6 bases between them. CDR3 bases: TGCGCCAGCAGCTTTCAGGGCGAGCAGTACTTC. Its protein product is CASSFQGEQYF.

In its sample, this clonotype was seen many times. Written as DNA, the CDR3 is TGCAGTGCTCTAGACAGGGGCCGATTGAACACTGAAGCTTTCTTT. Encoded protein: CSALDRGRLNTEAFF. This rearrangement joins TRBV20-1 to TRBJ1-1; 8 bases line up with TRBD1. With V trimmed by 5 bases and J by 0 bases, 8 bases remained unmatched. CDR3 size: 15 residues. Per germline, CDR1 DFQATT and CDR2 SNEGSKA (reference sequence).

Ten or more counts support this clonotype. The chain joins TRBV5-1 to TRBJ1-1, with no clear D. The CDR3 is made up of 14 amino acids. V lost 0 bases to trimming and J lost 1 base, with 7 bases between them. Germline values: CDR1 SGHRS, CDR2 YFSETQ. CDR3 nucleotide sequence: TGCGCCAGCAGCTTGGAAGGGTCGAACACTGAAGCTTTCTTT. Its translation: CASSLEGSNTEAFF.

This clonotype appeared a few times. The chain joins TRBV5-1 to TRBJ2-1; a possible D gene is TRBD1 (5 bases). V was shortened by 4 bases and J by 6 bases, with 14 bases between the two germline ends. The CDR3 sequence is 14 residues long. CDR1 is SGHRS, CDR2 YFSETQ, per germline. The CDR3 nucleotides read TGCGCCAGCAGCGACGGGCCTCAGGGCAATGAGCAGTTCTTC. Encoded protein: CASSDGPQGNEQFF.

This clonotype was seen a handful of times. V usage is TRBV20-1 and J usage is TRBJ2-7; tentatively, D is TRBD2 (5 bases). CDR1 DFQATT and CDR2 SNEGSKA come from the germline V gene (reference sequence). V lost 5 bases and J 0 bases, leaving 14 bases between the germline ends. The CDR3 consists of 14 residues. DNA of the CDR3: TGCAGTGCTCCCCCGGGTACTAGCTCCTACGAGCAGTACTTC. Translating gives CSAPPGTSSYEQYF.

This clonotype has a handful of counts. The chain couples TRBV5-6 to TRBJ2-5; the D is unclear. V was clipped by 0 bases and J by 3 bases, with 21 bases between them. The CDR3 has 18 amino acids. Germline loops: CDR1 SGHDT, CDR2 YYEEEE. The CDR3 spells CASSLEWERADLKETQYF. The CDR3 DNA is TGTGCCAGCAGCTTGGAATGGGAACGCGCGGACCTAAAAGAGACCCAGTACTTC.

The chain links TRBV6-9 to TRBJ2-3, with 8 bases lining up with TRBD1. The V segment lost 0 bases and the J segment 7 bases; nucleotides outside the gene matches: 6. The CDR3 loop spans 15 amino acids. Germline V gene sequence: CDR1 MNHGY, CDR2 SVAAGI. In nucleotides, the CDR3 is TGTGCCAGCAGTTATTCTGGACAGGGAAAGAATACGCAGTATTTT. Translating it yields CASSYSGQGKNTQYF.

This clonotype was detected a few times. The chain couples TRBV7-6 to TRBJ2-7; 9 bases align to TRBD2. CDR3 length equals 16 residues. Germline CDR1 SGHVS, CDR2 FNYEAQ. V was clipped by 5 bases and J by 7 bases; unmatched bases: 15. This CDR3 reads CASSQGLALKGGEQYF. The CDR3 DNA sequence: TGTGCCAGCAGCCAGGGACTAGCCCTGAAGGGTGGAGAGCAGTACTTC.

This clonotype was counted ten times or more. This chain links TRBV12-3 or TRBV12-4 with TRBJ1-4; 7 positions match TRBD1. The ends lost 6 bases at V and 13 bases at J; junction bases unmatched: 8. The CDR3 loop spans 12 amino acids. CDR3 in DNA: TGTGCCAGCAGAGGGACAGTTGGGGGACTGTTTTTT. This encodes CASRGTVGGLFF.